Listed here are 28 T cell receptor beta chains from one sample, sequenced in a study of blood T cell repertoires in COVID-19. TCRdb's table, derived via immunoSEQ multiplex PCR, lists solely in-frame clones and lacks some. Here the sample spans 310,000 or so clones, approximately 90% being singletons. The sequenced sample was peripheral blood. All receptors come from a man aged 25 to 40 with COVID-19, enrolled during active disease.

This clone has a count of ten or more. The V and J genes are TRBV4-1 and TRBJ1-5; TRBD1 is a possible D gene (6 bases). V was cut by 1 base and J by 2 bases, with 15 bases left in between. Looked up from germline, CDR1 is MGHRA and CDR2 is YSYEKL. The length of the CDR3 is 17 residues. CDR3 sequence reads: CASSQVERGYGNQPQHF. CDR3 nucleotides: TGCGCCAGCAGCCAAGTCGAGAGGGGGTATGGCAATCAGCCCCAGCATTTT.

The chain is built from TRBV9 and TRBJ1-3, with D unclear. V shed 0 bases and J shed 4 bases, with 11 bases lying between them. Germline loops: CDR1 SGDLS, CDR2 YYNGEE. CDR3 size: 15 residues. DNA of the CDR3: TGTGCCAGCAGCGTAGACGGCCGAGGGGGAAACACCATATATTTT. Translation gives CASSVDGRGGNTIYF.

The chain employs TRBV5-1 and TRBJ1-4; D call uncertain. The V end lost 0 bases, the J end lost 0 bases, and 9 bases lay between the germline ends. CDR1 and CDR2 from the germline V gene are SGHRS and YFSETQ. The CDR3 is made up of 16 amino acids. In nucleotides, the CDR3 is TGCGCCAGCAGCTTGGCCTCGGGATCAACTAATGAAAAACTGTTTTTT. As protein: CASSLASGSTNEKLFF.

The chain recombines TRBV4-3 with TRBJ2-7; 11 bases are shared with TRBD1. Trimming cost V 0 bases and J 3 bases; bases outside gene matches: 4. CDR3 length: 16 amino acids. Germline V gives CDR1 LGHNA, CDR2 YSLEER. The CDR3 nucleotides read TGCGCCAGCAGCCAAGAGTGGGGGACAGGGGGCTACGAGCAGTACTTC. This codes for CASSQEWGTGGYEQYF.

The chain links TRBV7-9 to TRBJ2-2, with 10 bases fitting TRBD1. Germline V CDR1 and CDR2: SEHNR, FQNEAQ (reference sequence). This CDR3 comprises 14 residues. Trimming at V came to 5 bases and at J to 4 bases, leaving 1 base not matched to a gene. In DNA, the CDR3 is TGTGCCAGCAGCCGGACAGGGGGCACCGGGGAGCTGTTTTTT. Its protein product is CASSRTGGTGELFF.

The table lists this clone with a count of one. The CDR3 reads CASSVNRGLNEKLFF. CDR3 DNA sequence: TGTGCCAGCAGCGTAAACAGGGGGTTAAATGAAAAACTGTTTTTT. The J gene is TRBJ1-4, the V gene TRBV5-4, with 8 bases aligning to TRBD1. Trimming cost V 4 bases and J 5 bases; bases outside gene matches: 7. Germline V gene sequence: CDR1 SGHNT, CDR2 YYREEE (reference sequence). This CDR3 is built from 15 residues.

In its sample, this clone was seen a few times. V is TRBV7-2 and J is TRBJ1-1, with 8 nucleotides matching TRBD1. V was clipped by 5 bases and J by 5 bases; unmatched bases: 7. The CDR3 has 14 amino acids. Germline assignment: CDR1 SGHTA and CDR2 FQGNSA. The CDR3 region is CASSPRDRWTEAFF. In DNA form, the CDR3 reads TGTGCCAGCAGCCCCCGGGACAGGTGGACTGAAGCTTTCTTT.

The gene calls are TRBV6-2 or TRBV6-3 and TRBJ2-5; TRBD2 aligns across 8 bases. The CDR3 sequence is 14 residues long. Germline V lookup: CDR1 MNHEY, CDR2 SVGEGT. Germline trimming cut 6 bases from V and 1 base from J; bases unmatched to any gene: 4. The CDR3 DNA reads as TGTGCCAGCAGCCGTAGCGGGGCCCAAGAGACCCAGTACTTC. This encodes CASSRSGAQETQYF.

The chain has TRBV29-1 and TRBJ1-2; TRBD1 matches at 7 bases. CDR3 length equals 12 residues. Per germline, CDR1 SQVTM and CDR2 ANQGSEA. V gave up 2 bases and J gave up 8 bases; unmatched junction bases: 5. CDR3 sequence (DNA): TGCAGCGTTGAAAAGACAGGGACCGGCTACACCTTC. It yields the protein CSVEKTGTGYTF.

The chain employs TRBV28 and TRBJ1-3; D might be TRBD1 (6 bases). The CDR3 length is 16 residues. Germline CDR1 and CDR2: MDHEN and SYDVKM. V was cut by 4 bases and J by 0 bases, with 13 bases left in between. CDR3 coding DNA: TGTGCCAGCAGTTGGGGGGGCACCCCCTCTGGAAACACCATATATTTT. The encoded protein is CASSWGGTPSGNTIYF. Drawing the rest from reference TRBV28 and TRBJ1-3, the complete variable domain is DVKVTQSSRYLVKRTGEKVFLECVQDMDHENMFWYRQDPGLGLRLIYFSYDVKMKEKGDIPEGYSVSREKKERFSLILESASTNQTSMYLCASSWGGTPSGNTIYFGEGSWLTVV.

Concerning this clone itself: The identical CDR3 is also encoded by other nucleotide sequences in the sample. The gene calls are TRBV7-2 and TRBJ1-5; D not certain. In germline, CDR1 is SGHTA, CDR2 FQGNSA. Trimming stripped 2 bases from V and 4 bases from J, with 6 bases between. The length of the CDR3 is 13 residues. The DNA of the CDR3 is TGTGCCAGCAGCTTACGGGGTAATCAGCCCCAGCATTTT. As protein: CASSLRGNQPQHF.

The gene calls are TRBV6-5 and TRBJ1-2; a weak D match, TRBD1 (5 bases). This CDR3 contains 14 residues. V dropped 6 bases and J dropped 2 bases, with 13 bases sitting between them. CDR1 and CDR2 from the germline V gene are MNHEY and SVGAGI. CDR3 coding DNA: TGTGCCAGCAGACGCCTCAGGGTGAACTATGGCTACACCTTC. Amino acids: CASRRLRVNYGYTF.

The chain's CDR3 is CASSQQGILGGYTF. The CDR3 DNA reads TGTGCCAGCAGTCAACAGGGTATTCTTGGAGGCTACACCTTC. The chain links TRBV27 to TRBJ1-2, with TRBD1 as a possible D gene (6 bases). The CDR3 totals 14 residues. From germline, CDR1 is MNHEY and CDR2 SMNVEV (reference sequence). V dropped 5 bases and J dropped 8 bases, with 18 bases sitting between them.

This chain uses TRBV9 with TRBJ2-3, with a possible D match to TRBD2 (6 bases). CDR3 size: 14 residues. V lost 0 bases and J 6 bases, leaving 11 bases between the germline ends. Per germline, CDR1 SGDLS and CDR2 YYNGEE. This chain's CDR3 is CASSVDLASDTQYF. Written as DNA, the CDR3 is TGTGCCAGCAGCGTAGATCTAGCGTCGGATACGCAGTATTTT. The whole variable domain, remainder taken from reference TRBV9 and TRBJ2-3, is DSGVTQTPKHLITATGQRVTLRCSPRSGDLSVYWYQQSLDQGLQFLIQYYNGEERAKGNILERFSAQQFPDLHSELNLSSLELGDSALYFCASSVDLASDTQYFGPGTRLTVL.

The chain uses TRBV19 and TRBJ2-7; TRBD1 matches 7 bases. J lost 3 bases, V lost 7 bases, and 9 bases had no gene match. CDR1 is LNHDA and CDR2 is SQIVND in the germline V gene (reference sequence). The CDR3 length is 14 residues. This chain's CDR3 is CASTLSTGFYEQYF. The CDR3 nucleotides are TGTGCCAGTACCCTGTCGACAGGGTTCTACGAGCAGTACTTC.

The V call is TRBV4-3, the J call TRBJ2-2; TRBD2 might be the D (6 bases). CDR3 length equals 15 residues. V shed 1 base and J shed 5 bases, with 11 bases lying between them. Per germline, CDR1 LGHNA and CDR2 YSLEER. The CDR3 sequence is CASSQVVGGTGELFF. CDR3 in DNA: TGCGCCAGCAGCCAAGTCGTCGGGGGAACCGGGGAGCTGTTTTTT.

V and J are TRBV28 and TRBJ2-7; a weak D match, TRBD1 (5 bases). Germline CDR1 reads MDHEN; CDR2 reads SYDVKM. The CDR3 covers 15 residues. With 2 bases removed from V and 8 bases from J, the gap between germline ends came to 19 bases. The CDR3 region has the DNA TGTGCCAGCAGTTTAATATTGGGCAGACAGATGAAGCAGTACTTC. It translates to CASSLILGRQMKQYF.

This clone has just one count. This chain connects TRBV30 to TRBJ1-5, with D perhaps TRBD1 (6 bases). V was pared by 4 bases and J by 4 bases, with 14 bases between. Germline V CDR1 and CDR2: GTSNPN, SVGIG (reference sequence). The CDR3 extends over 14 amino acids. The CDR3 DNA follows: TGTGCCTGGACCCAGGACAGTTGGAATCAGCCCCAGCATTTT. It codes for CAWTQDSWNQPQHF.

The chain uses TRBV7-9 and TRBJ1-4; D perhaps matches TRBD1 (5 bases). Germline CDR1 is SEHNR and CDR2 is FQNEAQ (reference sequence). The V gene lost 7 bases and the J gene lost 5 bases, with 14 bases spanning the gap. The CDR3 is 14 amino acids. CDR3 in DNA: TGTGCCAGCATCCCAGGGACTCAGAATGAAAAACTGTTTTTT. This gives the protein CASIPGTQNEKLFF.

This chain links TRBV3-1 (or the pseudogene TRBV3-2) with TRBJ1-5; D remains unclear. CDR1 and CDR2 (germline): LGHDT, YNNKEL (reference sequence). The CDR3 sequence is 15 residues long. The ends were cut back, 1 base at V and 2 bases at J, with 9 bases in the middle. The DNA of the CDR3 is TGTGCCAGCAGCCAAGGCGGAGTTGGCAATCAGCCCCAGCATTTT. Its protein is CASSQGGVGNQPQHF.

This chain joins TRBV5-1 and TRBJ2-1; 11 bases fit TRBD2. The CDR3 has 15 amino acids. Trimming took 4 bases from V and 7 from J; bases not matched to a gene: 7. CDR1 is SGHRS and CDR2 is YFSETQ in the germline V gene. In nucleotides, the CDR3 is TGCGCCAGCAGCCTCGGACTAGCGGGTTTAAATGAGCAGTTCTTC. It encodes CASSLGLAGLNEQFF.

This clone has only a few counts. The chain employs TRBV2 and TRBJ1-2; TRBD1 aligns across 8 bases. The ends lost 3 bases at V and 9 bases at J; junction bases unmatched: 6. The CDR3 is made up of 13 amino acids. In germline, CDR1 is SNHLY, CDR2 FYNNEI. CDR3 nucleotide sequence: TGTGCCAGCAGTGAGGACAGGGTACGGCGCTACACCTTC. Protein sequence: CASSEDRVRRYTF.

The chain recombines TRBV6-2 or TRBV6-3 with TRBJ2-7; TRBD2 agrees at 8 bases. The CDR3 loop spans 15 amino acids. The V segment lost 5 bases and the J segment 3 bases; nucleotides outside the gene matches: 9. Germline CDR1 is MNHEY and CDR2 is SVGEGT. CDR3 nucleotide sequence: TGTGCCAGCAGTGACCAGGCGGGGGGCGGCTACGAGCAGTACTTC. Encoded protein: CASSDQAGGGYEQYF.

The V and J genes are TRBV6-5 and TRBJ2-5; TRBD1 is a possible D gene (5 bases). Per the germline V gene, CDR1 is MNHEY and CDR2 is SVGAGI. This CDR3 spans 13 amino acids. V dropped 2 bases and J dropped 5 bases, with 9 bases sitting between them. The CDR3 loop reads CASSYQGTETQYF. CDR3 sequence (DNA): TGTGCCAGCAGTTACCAGGGAACGGAGACCCAGTACTTC.

The chain couples TRBV2 to TRBJ1-2; 11 positions agree with TRBD1. The CDR3 extends over 15 amino acids. The ends lost 5 bases at V and 4 bases at J; junction bases unmatched: 6. Per the germline V gene, CDR1 is SNHLY and CDR2 is FYNNEI. The chain's CDR3 is CASSTGQGAFYGYTF. The CDR3 coding sequence is TGTGCCAGCAGTACCGGACAGGGGGCGTTCTATGGCTACACCTTC. Looking up the rest from reference TRBV2 and TRBJ1-2 gives the full variable domain: EPEVTQTPSHQVTQMGQEVILRCVPISNHLYFYWYRQILGQKVEFLVSFYNNEISEKSEIFDDQFSVERPDGSNFTLKIRSTKLEDSAMYFCASSTGQGAFYGYTFGSGTRLTVV.

This clone has just a few counts. The CDR3 region is CASSQQGVNQPQHF. Written as DNA, the CDR3 is TGTGCCAGCAGCCAACAGGGAGTCAATCAGCCCCAGCATTTT. This chain connects TRBV5-4 to TRBJ1-5, with D possibly being TRBD1 (6 bases). There are 14 residues in the CDR3. Germline-derived CDR1 and CDR2 are SGHNT and YYREEE (reference sequence). Trimming stripped 4 bases from V and 3 bases from J, with 11 bases between.

V is TRBV2 and J is TRBJ2-1; tentatively, D is TRBD2 (6 bases). The CDR3 totals 14 residues. CDR1 and CDR2 (germline): SNHLY, FYNNEI. Trimming left V 7 bases short and J 9 bases short, with 19 bases between. The CDR3 DNA sequence: TGTGCCAGCAAAGGAGGGTGGGATTCTGGTGAGCAGTTCTTC. Translated, it gives CASKGGWDSGEQFF.

The CDR3 region is CASSFLGTSQETQYF. The CDR3 DNA is TGTGCCAGCAGCTTCCTGGGGACTAGTCAAGAGACCCAGTACTTC. The rearrangement uses TRBV7-2 and TRBJ2-5, with 8 bases matching TRBD2. Germline CDR1 and CDR2: SGHTA and FQGNSA. Trimming removed 3 bases from V and 2 bases from J; junction bases left unmatched: 5. CDR3 length: 15 amino acids.